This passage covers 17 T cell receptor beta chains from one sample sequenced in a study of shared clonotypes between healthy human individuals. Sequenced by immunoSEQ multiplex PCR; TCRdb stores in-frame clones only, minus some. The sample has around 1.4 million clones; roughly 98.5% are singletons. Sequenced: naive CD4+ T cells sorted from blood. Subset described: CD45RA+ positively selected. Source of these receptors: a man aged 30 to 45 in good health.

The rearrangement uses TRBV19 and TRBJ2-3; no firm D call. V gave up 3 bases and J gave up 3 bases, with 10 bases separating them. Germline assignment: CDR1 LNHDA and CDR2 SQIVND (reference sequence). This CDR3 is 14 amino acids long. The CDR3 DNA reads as TGTGCCAGTAGTATTGGGCAGCCGACAGATACGCAGTATTTT. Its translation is CASSIGQPTDTQYF.

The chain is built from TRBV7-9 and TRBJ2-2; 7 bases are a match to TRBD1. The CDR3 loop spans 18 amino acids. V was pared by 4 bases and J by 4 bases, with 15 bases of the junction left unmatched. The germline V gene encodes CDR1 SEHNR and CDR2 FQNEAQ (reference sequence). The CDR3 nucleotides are TGTGCCAGCAGCTCAAGTCCAACAGGGGATATAGGCACCGGGGAGCTGTTTTTT. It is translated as CASSSSPTGDIGTGELFF.

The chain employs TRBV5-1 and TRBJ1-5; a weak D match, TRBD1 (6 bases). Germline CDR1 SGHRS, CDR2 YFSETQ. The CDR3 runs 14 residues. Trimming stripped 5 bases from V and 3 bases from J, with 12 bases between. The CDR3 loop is CASSPGVNNQPQHF. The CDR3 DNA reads TGCGCCAGCAGTCCAGGGGTGAACAATCAGCCCCAGCATTTT.

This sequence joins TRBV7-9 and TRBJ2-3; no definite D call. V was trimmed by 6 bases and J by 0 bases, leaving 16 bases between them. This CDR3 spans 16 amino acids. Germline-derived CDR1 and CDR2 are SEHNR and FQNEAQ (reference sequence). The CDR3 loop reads CASRSPPGKSTDTQYF. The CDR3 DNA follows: TGTGCCAGCAGGTCGCCGCCCGGTAAAAGCACAGATACGCAGTATTTT.

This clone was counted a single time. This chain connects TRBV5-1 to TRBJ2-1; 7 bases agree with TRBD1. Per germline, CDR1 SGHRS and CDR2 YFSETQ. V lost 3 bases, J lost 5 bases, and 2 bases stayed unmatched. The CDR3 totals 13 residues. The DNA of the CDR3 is TGCGCCAGCAGCTGGGACAGACACAATGAGCAGTTCTTC. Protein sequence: CASSWDRHNEQFF.

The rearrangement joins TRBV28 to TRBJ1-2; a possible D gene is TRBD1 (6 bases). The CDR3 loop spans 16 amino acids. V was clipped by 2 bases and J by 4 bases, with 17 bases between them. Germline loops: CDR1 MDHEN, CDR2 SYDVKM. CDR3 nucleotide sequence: TGTGCCAGCAGTTTAAGCCCCCGCGGACAGTCCTATGGCTACACCTTC. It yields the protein CASSLSPRGQSYGYTF.

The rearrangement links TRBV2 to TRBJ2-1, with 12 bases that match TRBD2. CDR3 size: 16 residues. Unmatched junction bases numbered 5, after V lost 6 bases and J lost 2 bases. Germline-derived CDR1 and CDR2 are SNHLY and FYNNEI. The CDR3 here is CASSRLAGVAYNEQFF. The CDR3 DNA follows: TGTGCCAGCAGCCGACTAGCGGGAGTAGCCTACAATGAGCAGTTCTTC.

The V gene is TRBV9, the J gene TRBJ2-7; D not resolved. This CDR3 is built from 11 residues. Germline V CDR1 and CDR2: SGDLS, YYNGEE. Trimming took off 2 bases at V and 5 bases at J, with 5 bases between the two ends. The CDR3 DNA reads TGTGCCAGCAGCGTGCAGCACGAGCAGTACTTC. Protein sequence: CASSVQHEQYF.

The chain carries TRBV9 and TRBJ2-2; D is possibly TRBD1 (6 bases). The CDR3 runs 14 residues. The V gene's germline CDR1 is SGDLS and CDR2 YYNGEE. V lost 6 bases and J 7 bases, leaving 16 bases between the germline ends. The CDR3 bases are TGTGCCAGCAACAGGGCAGGGCGGGTCGGGGAGCTGTTTTTT. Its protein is CASNRAGRVGELFF.

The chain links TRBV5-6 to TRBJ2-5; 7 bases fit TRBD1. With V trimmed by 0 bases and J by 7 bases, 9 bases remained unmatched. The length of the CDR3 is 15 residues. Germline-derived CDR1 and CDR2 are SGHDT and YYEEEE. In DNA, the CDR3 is TGTGCCAGCAGCTTGGCCGACAGGGTTTATGCGACCCAGTACTTC. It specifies CASSLADRVYATQYF. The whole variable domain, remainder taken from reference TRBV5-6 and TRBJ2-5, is DAGVTQSPTHLIKTRGQQVTLRCSPKSGHDTVSWYQQALGQGPQFIFQYYEEEERQRGNFPDRFSGHQFPNYSSELNVNALLLGDSALYLCASSLADRVYATQYFGPGTRLLVL.

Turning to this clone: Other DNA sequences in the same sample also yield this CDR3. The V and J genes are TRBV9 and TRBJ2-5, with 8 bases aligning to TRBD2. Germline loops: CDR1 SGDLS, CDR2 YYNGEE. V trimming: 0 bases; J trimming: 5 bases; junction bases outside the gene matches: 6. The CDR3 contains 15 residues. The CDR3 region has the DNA TGTGCCAGCAGCGTAGACGGGAGGGGGATTGAGACCCAGTACTTC. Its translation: CASSVDGRGIETQYF.

In DNA form, the CDR3 reads TGTGCCAGCAGCTCGGGACAGGGCAGAAATCAGCCCCAGCATTTT. The encoded protein is CASSSGQGRNQPQHF. The genes are TRBV7-2 and TRBJ1-5, with TRBD1 matching over 9 bases. After removal of 4 bases from V and 4 bases from J, the junction contained 5 bases not matched to a gene. The CDR3 is 15 residues long. Germline-derived CDR1 and CDR2 are SGHTA and FQGNSA.

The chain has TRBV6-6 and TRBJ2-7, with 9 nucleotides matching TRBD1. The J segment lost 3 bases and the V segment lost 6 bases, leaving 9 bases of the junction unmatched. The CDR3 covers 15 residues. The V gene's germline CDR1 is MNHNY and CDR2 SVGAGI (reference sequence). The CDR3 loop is CASSRGTGPLYEQYF. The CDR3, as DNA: TGTGCCAGCAGCCGCGGGACAGGGCCACTCTACGAGCAGTACTTC.

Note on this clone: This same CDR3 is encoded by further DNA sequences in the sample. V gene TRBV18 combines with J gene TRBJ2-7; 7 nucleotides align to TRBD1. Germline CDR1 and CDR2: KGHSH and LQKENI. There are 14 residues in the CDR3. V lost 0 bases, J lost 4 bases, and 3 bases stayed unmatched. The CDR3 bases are TGTGCCAGCTCACCACCGACAGGGTCGTACGAGCAGTACTTC. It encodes CASSPPTGSYEQYF.

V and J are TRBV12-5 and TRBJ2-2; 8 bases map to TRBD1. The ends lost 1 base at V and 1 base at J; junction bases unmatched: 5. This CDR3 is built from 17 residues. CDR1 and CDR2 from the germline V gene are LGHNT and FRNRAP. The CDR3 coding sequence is TGTGCTAGTGGTTTGGCCGCCGGGACAGGGAACACCGGGGAGCTGTTTTTT. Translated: CASGLAAGTGNTGELFF.

Here the CDR3 reads CASSPMGGENTEAFF. The CDR3 region has the DNA TGTGCCAGCTCACCCATGGGAGGGGAGAACACTGAAGCTTTCTTT. The chain couples TRBV18 to TRBJ1-1, with D possibly matching TRBD1 (5 bases). The V end lost 3 bases, the J end lost 1 base, and 12 bases lay between the germline ends. The CDR3 is made up of 15 amino acids. CDR1 is KGHSH, CDR2 LQKENI, per germline. Supplemented by reference TRBV18 and TRBJ1-1, the full variable domain reads NAGVMQNPRHLVRRRGQEARLRCSPMKGHSHVYWYRQLPEEGLKFMVYLQKENIIDESGMPKERFSAEFPKEGPSILRIQQVVRGDSAAYFCASSPMGGENTEAFFGQGTRLTVV.

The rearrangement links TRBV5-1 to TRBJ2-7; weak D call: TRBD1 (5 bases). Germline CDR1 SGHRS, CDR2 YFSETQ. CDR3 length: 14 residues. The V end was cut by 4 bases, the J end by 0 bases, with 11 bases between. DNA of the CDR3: TGCGCCAGCAGCGCACAGGCAGGCTCCTACGAGCAGTACTTC. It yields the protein CASSAQAGSYEQYF.